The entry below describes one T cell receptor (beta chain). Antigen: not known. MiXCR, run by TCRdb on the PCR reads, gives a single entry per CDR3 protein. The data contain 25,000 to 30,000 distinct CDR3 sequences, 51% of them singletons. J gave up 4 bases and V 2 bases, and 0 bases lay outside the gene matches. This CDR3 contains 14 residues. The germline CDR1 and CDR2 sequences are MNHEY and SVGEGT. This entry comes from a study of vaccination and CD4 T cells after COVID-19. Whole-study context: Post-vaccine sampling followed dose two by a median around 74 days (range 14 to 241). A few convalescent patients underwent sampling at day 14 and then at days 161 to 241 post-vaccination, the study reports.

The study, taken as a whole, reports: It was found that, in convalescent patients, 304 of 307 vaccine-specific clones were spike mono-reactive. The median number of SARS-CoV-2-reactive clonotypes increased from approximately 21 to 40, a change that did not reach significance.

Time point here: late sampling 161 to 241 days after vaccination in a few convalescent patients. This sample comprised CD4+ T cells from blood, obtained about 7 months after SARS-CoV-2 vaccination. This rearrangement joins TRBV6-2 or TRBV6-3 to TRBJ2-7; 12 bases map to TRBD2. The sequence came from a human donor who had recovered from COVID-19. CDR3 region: CASSYGTSGYEQYF. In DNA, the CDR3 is TGTGCCAGCAGTTACGGGACTAGCGGGTACGAGCAGTACTTC.